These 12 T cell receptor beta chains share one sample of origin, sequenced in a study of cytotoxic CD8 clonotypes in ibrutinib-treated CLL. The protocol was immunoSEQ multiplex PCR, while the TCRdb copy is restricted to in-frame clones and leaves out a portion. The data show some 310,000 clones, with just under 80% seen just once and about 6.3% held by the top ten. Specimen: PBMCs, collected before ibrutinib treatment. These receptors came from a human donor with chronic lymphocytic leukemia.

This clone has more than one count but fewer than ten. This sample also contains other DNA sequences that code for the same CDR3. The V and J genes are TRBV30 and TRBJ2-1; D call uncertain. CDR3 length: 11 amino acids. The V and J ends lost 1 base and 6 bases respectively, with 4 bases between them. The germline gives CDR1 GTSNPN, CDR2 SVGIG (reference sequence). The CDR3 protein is CAWSDTNEQFF. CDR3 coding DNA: TGTGCCTGGAGTGATACCAATGAGCAGTTCTTC.

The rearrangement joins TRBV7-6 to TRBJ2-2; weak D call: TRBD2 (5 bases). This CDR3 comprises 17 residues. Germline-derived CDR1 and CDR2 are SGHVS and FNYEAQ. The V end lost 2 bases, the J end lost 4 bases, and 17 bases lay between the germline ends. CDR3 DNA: TGTGCCAGCAGCTTATTTAACGAGGACTCCTTCACCGGGGAGCTGTTTTTT. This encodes CASSLFNEDSFTGELFF.

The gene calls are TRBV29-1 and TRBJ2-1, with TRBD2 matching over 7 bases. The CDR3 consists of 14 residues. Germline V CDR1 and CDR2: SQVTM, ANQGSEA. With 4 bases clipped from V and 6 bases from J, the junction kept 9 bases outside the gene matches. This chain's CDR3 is CSVAFRLAINEQFF. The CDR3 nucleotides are TGCAGCGTTGCGTTCCGACTAGCTATCAATGAGCAGTTCTTC.

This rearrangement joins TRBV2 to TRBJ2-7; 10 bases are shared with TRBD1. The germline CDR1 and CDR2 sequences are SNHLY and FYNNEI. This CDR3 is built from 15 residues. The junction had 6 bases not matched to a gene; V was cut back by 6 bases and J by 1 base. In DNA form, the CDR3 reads TGTGCCAGCAGAGGGACAGGGGCCTCTTCCTACGAGCAGTACTTC. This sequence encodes CASRGTGASSYEQYF.

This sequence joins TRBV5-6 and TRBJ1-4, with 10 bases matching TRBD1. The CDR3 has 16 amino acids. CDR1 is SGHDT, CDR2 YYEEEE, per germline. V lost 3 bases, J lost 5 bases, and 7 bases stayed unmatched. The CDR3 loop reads CASSYFRDRGNEKLFF. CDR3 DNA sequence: TGTGCCAGCAGCTACTTCCGGGACAGGGGAAATGAAAAACTGTTTTTT.

The CDR3 nucleotides read TGTGCTAGTGGTTTGGTAGCCGGTAGAGCTAACTATGGCTACACCTTC. This translates into CASGLVAGRANYGYTF. This chain connects TRBV12-5 to TRBJ1-2; D unresolved. In germline, CDR1 is LGHNT, CDR2 FRNRAP. The CDR3 totals 16 residues. Trimming took off 0 bases at V and 0 bases at J, with 11 bases between the two ends.

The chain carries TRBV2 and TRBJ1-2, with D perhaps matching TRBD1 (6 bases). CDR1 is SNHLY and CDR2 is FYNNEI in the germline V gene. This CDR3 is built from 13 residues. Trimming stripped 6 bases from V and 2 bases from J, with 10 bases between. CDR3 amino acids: CASRAGANYGYTF. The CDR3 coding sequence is TGTGCCAGCAGAGCAGGGGCCAACTATGGCTACACCTTC.

The CDR3 sequence: CASSGDRYGYTF. The CDR3 DNA reads as TGCGCCAGCAGCGGGGACAGGTATGGCTACACCTTC. V gene TRBV5-1 combines with J gene TRBJ1-2; 8 nucleotides agree with TRBD1. Per germline, CDR1 SGHRS and CDR2 YFSETQ. The ends lost 4 bases at V and 5 bases at J; junction bases unmatched: 1. CDR3 size: 12 residues.

This CDR3 is CASLPQQGAYEQYF. The CDR3 nucleotides are TGTGCCAGCCTTCCACAACAGGGAGCCTACGAGCAGTACTTC. The chain has TRBV27 and TRBJ2-7, with D possibly TRBD1 on 6 matching bases. Germline V gives CDR1 MNHEY, CDR2 SMNVEV (reference sequence). The ends were cut back, 8 bases at V and 2 bases at J, with 16 bases in the middle. The CDR3 spans 14 residues.

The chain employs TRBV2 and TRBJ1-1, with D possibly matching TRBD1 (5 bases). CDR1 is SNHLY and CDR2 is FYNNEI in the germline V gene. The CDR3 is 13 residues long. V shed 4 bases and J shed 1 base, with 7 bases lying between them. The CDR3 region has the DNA TGTGCCAGCAGTGTGCAGGGGAACACTGAAGCTTTCTTT. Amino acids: CASSVQGNTEAFF.

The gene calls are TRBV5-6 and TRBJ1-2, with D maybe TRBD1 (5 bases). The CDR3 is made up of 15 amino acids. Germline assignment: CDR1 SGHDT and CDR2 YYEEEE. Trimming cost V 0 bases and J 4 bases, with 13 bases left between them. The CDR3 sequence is CASSLGYGTPYGYTF. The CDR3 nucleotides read TGTGCCAGCAGCTTGGGATATGGGACCCCCTATGGCTACACCTTC.

The CDR3 DNA reads as TGTGCCACCAGCAGAGGGCGGATCGATACGCAGTATTTT. Translating gives CATSRGRIDTQYF. The chain is built from TRBV15 and TRBJ2-3, with D unclear. Trimming took 1 base from V and 6 from J, leaving 8 bases between them. The germline gives CDR1 LNHNV, CDR2 YYDKDF (reference sequence). The CDR3 extends over 13 amino acids.